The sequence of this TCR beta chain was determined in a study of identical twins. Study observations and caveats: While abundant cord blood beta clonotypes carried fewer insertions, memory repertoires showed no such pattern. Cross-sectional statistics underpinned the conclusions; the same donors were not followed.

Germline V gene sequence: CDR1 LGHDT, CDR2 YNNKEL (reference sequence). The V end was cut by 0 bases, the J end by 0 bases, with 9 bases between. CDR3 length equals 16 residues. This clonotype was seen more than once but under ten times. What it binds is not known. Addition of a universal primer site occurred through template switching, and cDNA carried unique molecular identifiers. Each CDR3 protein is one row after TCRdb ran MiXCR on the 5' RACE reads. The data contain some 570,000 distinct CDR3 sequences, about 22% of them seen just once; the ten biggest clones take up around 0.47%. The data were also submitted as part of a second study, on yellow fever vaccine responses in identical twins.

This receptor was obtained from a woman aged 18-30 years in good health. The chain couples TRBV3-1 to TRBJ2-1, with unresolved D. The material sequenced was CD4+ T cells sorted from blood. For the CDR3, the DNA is TGTGCCAGCAGCCAAGATCGTCTGAGCTCCTACAATGAGCAGTTCTTC. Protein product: CASSQDRLSSYNEQFF.